This T cell receptor (beta chain) was captured in a study of cytomegalovirus exposure and HLA in healthy donors. Profiled with immunoSEQ multiplex PCR; TCRdb holds only in-frame clones, not every one. The sample contains more than 250,000 clones, roughly 90% of which appear only once. With 3 bases removed from V and 5 bases from J, the gap between germline ends came to 5 bases. Looked up from germline, CDR1 is DFQATT and CDR2 is SNEGSKA (reference sequence). The CDR3 spans 10 residues. In regard to this clone: The antigen is unknown.

Study results and caveats: First-cohort TCR clusters tended to co-occur in the roughly 130 validation repertoires, a later analysis found. Most TCR sequences proved rare, with some public TCRs found in many donors.

This TCR was sampled from a woman younger than 45 in good health and CMV-seropositive. Sample: PBMCs. The chain carries TRBV20-1 and TRBJ2-7; D call uncertain. Here the CDR3 DNA reads TGCAGTGCTAGTAGGGACGAGCAGTACTTC. It yields the protein CSASRDEQYF.